These 28 T cell receptor beta chains came from one sample sequenced in a study of cytomegalovirus exposure and HLA in healthy donors. The PCR ran on 60 Vbeta and 13 Jbeta primers. Produced via immunoSEQ multiplex PCR; TCRdb's table is partial and in-frame only. The repertoire holds some 150,000 clones, with around 84% as singletons. The specimen was PBMCs. All receptors derive from a woman between 18 and 30 years old in good health and CMV-seronegative.

This chain links TRBV7-2 with TRBJ2-2; D is perhaps TRBD2 (7 bases). Per the germline V gene, CDR1 is SGHTA and CDR2 is FQGNSA. Trimming removed 6 bases from V and 2 bases from J, with 13 bases in between. The CDR3 has 15 residues. The CDR3 sequence is CASRWGGANTGELFF. Written as DNA, the CDR3 is TGTGCCAGCAGATGGGGGGGGGCTAACACCGGGGAGCTGTTTTTT.

In its sample, this clone was seen a few times. The chain joins TRBV15 to TRBJ2-1; TRBD2 aligns across 7 bases. V lost 1 base, J lost 4 bases, and 7 bases stayed unmatched. This CDR3 is 16 amino acids long. Germline assignment: CDR1 LNHNV and CDR2 YYDKDF (reference sequence). The CDR3 here is CATSRVGAGEYNEQFF. CDR3 coding DNA: TGTGCCACCAGCAGAGTTGGGGCGGGGGAATACAATGAGCAGTTCTTC.

The genes are TRBV5-4 and TRBJ2-5; maybe TRBD1 (6 bases). There are 13 residues in the CDR3. V was pared by 0 bases and J by 10 bases, with 13 bases between. The germline gives CDR1 SGHNT, CDR2 YYREEE (reference sequence). CDR3 sequence reads: CASSLGTAQNQYF. DNA for the CDR3: TGTGCCAGCAGCTTGGGGACAGCACAGAACCAGTACTTC.

V is TRBV27 and J is TRBJ2-7; 7 bases map to TRBD2. With V trimmed by 4 bases and J by 2 bases, 8 bases remained unmatched. Germline V CDR1 and CDR2: MNHEY, SMNVEV (reference sequence). This CDR3 is 15 amino acids long. CDR3 loop: CASSWPPRGAYEQYF. CDR3 coding DNA: TGTGCCAGCAGTTGGCCCCCCCGGGGGGCCTACGAGCAGTACTTC.

The genes are TRBV18 and TRBJ2-2; D gene unclear. Trimming took off 3 bases at V and 4 bases at J, with 12 bases between the two ends. The germline V gene encodes CDR1 KGHSH and CDR2 LQKENI. This CDR3 has 15 residues. The CDR3 DNA is TGTGCCAGCTCACCTCCCGCGGCCGGCACCGGGGAGCTGTTTTTT. This encodes CASSPPAAGTGELFF.

This rearrangement joins TRBV7-5 to TRBJ2-1; the D segment call TRBD2 is taken from the table without a DNA check. TRBV7-5 is a listed pseudogene. The CDR3 is 18 residues long. The CDR3 is CARSQCPPVAGSYNEQFF. The CDR3 nucleotides read TGTGCCAGAAGCCAATGTCCCCCAGTGGCGGGCTCCTACAATGAGCAGTTCTTC.

The rearrangement joins TRBV5-4 to TRBJ2-1; D gene ambiguous. Germline V gives CDR1 SGHNT, CDR2 YYREEE (reference sequence). Trimming took off 3 bases at V and 4 bases at J, with 14 bases between the two ends. The CDR3 has 15 residues. In nucleotides, the CDR3 is TGTGCCAGCAGCTCCCAGGCCGCAACGTACAATGAGCAGTTCTTC. Its translation is CASSSQAATYNEQFF.

The V and J genes are TRBV21-1 and TRBJ2-7; the table's D call TRBD2 went unverified against the DNA. TRBV21-1 constitutes a pseudogene. The CDR3 has 13 amino acids. CDR3 sequence (DNA): TGTGCCAGCCCGAGCGGCTCCTCCTACGAGCAGTACTTC. This gives the protein CASPSGSSYEQYF.

The rearrangement links TRBV28 to TRBJ2-1; a possible D gene is TRBD2 (5 bases). Deletions cut 2 bases from V and 8 bases from J, with 16 bases between. The germline V gene has CDR1 MDHEN and CDR2 SYDVKM. The CDR3 runs to 15 residues. The CDR3 reads CASSLGPEGRYEQFF. The CDR3 region has the DNA TGTGCCAGCAGTTTAGGTCCAGAGGGTAGGTATGAGCAGTTCTTC.

V gene TRBV6-5 combines with J gene TRBJ2-7; TRBD1 matches 11 bases. Germline-derived CDR1 and CDR2 are MNHEY and SVGAGI. The trim removed 6 bases at V and 4 bases at J, leaving 5 bases unmatched. The CDR3 covers 14 residues. The CDR3 sequence: CASSQDRGQYEQYF. The CDR3, as DNA: TGTGCCAGCAGCCAGGACAGGGGGCAATACGAGCAGTACTTC.

The V gene is TRBV19, the J gene TRBJ2-2, with 7 nucleotides matching TRBD1. Trimming removed 6 bases from V and 4 bases from J; junction bases left unmatched: 8. The CDR3 totals 15 residues. Germline CDR1 is LNHDA and CDR2 is SQIVND (reference sequence). The CDR3 here is CASRRGLSVTGELFF. Written as DNA, the CDR3 is TGTGCCAGTAGGAGGGGGCTATCGGTCACCGGGGAGCTGTTTTTT. Based on the CDR3 plus reference TRBV19 and TRBJ2-2, the full variable domain is DGGITQSPKYLFRKEGQNVTLSCEQNLNHDAMYWYRQDPGQGLRLIYYSQIVNDFQKGDIAEGYSVSREKKESFPLTVTSAQKNPTAFYLCASRRGLSVTGELFFGEGSRLTVL.

V and J are TRBV9 and TRBJ1-4; the D is unclear. The germline CDR1 and CDR2 sequences are SGDLS and YYNGEE. CDR3 length: 15 amino acids. V was clipped by 7 bases and J by 1 base, with 14 bases between them. The chain's CDR3 is CASGRTAGTNEKLFF. The CDR3 DNA is TGTGCCAGCGGAAGGACGGCGGGAACTAATGAAAAACTGTTTTTT. Full variable domain (rest looked up from reference TRBV9 and TRBJ1-4): DSGVTQTPKHLITATGQRVTLRCSPRSGDLSVYWYQQSLDQGLQFLIQYYNGEERAKGNILERFSAQQFPDLHSELNLSSLELGDSALYFCASGRTAGTNEKLFFGSGTQLSVL.

This chain joins TRBV6-5 and TRBJ1-2; D is unclear. Trimming stripped 0 bases from V and 5 bases from J, with 16 bases between. This CDR3 has 16 residues. Per the germline V gene, CDR1 is MNHEY and CDR2 is SVGAGI. CDR3 residues: CASSYSRGLPGYGYTF. The CDR3 DNA reads as TGTGCCAGCAGTTACTCGAGAGGCCTCCCGGGGTATGGCTACACCTTC.

V gene TRBV29-1 combines with J gene TRBJ2-1; D call uncertain. Trimming cost V 4 bases and J 8 bases, with 12 bases left between them. Germline CDR1 SQVTM, CDR2 ANQGSEA. The CDR3 length is 12 residues. The CDR3 sequence: CSVVVSLDEQFF. As DNA, the CDR3 is TGCAGCGTTGTCGTCTCTTTAGATGAGCAGTTCTTC.

This chain connects TRBV7-8 to TRBJ2-7, with D perhaps matching TRBD2 (6 bases). Trimming removed 3 bases at V and 6 bases at J, with 12 bases between. Germline V gene data show CDR1 as SGHVS and CDR2 as FQNEAQ. The CDR3 has 13 residues. CDR3 coding DNA: TGTGCCAGCAGCTTGATGGGGGGTGGCGAGCAGTACTTC. Encoded protein: CASSLMGGGEQYF.

The rearrangement joins TRBV7-2 to TRBJ2-7; D may be TRBD2 (6 bases). Germline assignment: CDR1 SGHTA and CDR2 FQGNSA. CDR3 length: 11 amino acids. Trimming took 3 bases from V and 8 from J, leaving 8 bases between them. The CDR3 DNA is TGTGCCAGCAGCTTTGGGGGGAAGCAGTACTTC. Translating it yields CASSFGGKQYF.

The chain recombines TRBV4-3 with TRBJ2-5, with TRBD1 matching 10 bases. The CDR3 covers 16 residues. Germline values: CDR1 LGHNA, CDR2 YSLEER. V lost 4 bases, J lost 4 bases, and 9 bases stayed unmatched. DNA for the CDR3: TGCGCCAGCAGCCTGGGGACAGGGGCCCCCGGAGAGACCCAGTACTTC. It is translated as CASSLGTGAPGETQYF.

This clone has only a few counts. This chain links TRBV6-4 with TRBJ2-2, with TRBD1 identical over 11 bases. There are 15 residues in the CDR3. Germline V gene data show CDR1 as MRHNA and CDR2 as SNTAGT. V shed 6 bases, J shed 4 bases, and the junction held 4 bases outside the gene matches. CDR3 sequence: CASRRDRGVTGELFF. In DNA form, the CDR3 reads TGTGCCAGCAGAAGGGACAGGGGGGTCACCGGGGAGCTGTTTTTT.

This sequence joins TRBV29-1 and TRBJ2-1; perhaps TRBD2 as D (6 bases). V was pared by 6 bases and J by 4 bases, with 10 bases between. Germline V lookup: CDR1 SQVTM, CDR2 ANQGSEA. This CDR3 has 12 amino acids. CDR3 nucleotide sequence: TGCAGCGTCTTTGGGGGGTACAATGAGCAGTTCTTC. This codes for CSVFGGYNEQFF.

This clone has a handful of counts. The chain has TRBV7-9 and TRBJ1-3, with 8 bases aligning to TRBD1. Per germline, CDR1 SEHNR and CDR2 FQNEAQ (reference sequence). The CDR3 totals 16 residues. V dropped 5 bases and J dropped 0; count of bases not matched to a gene: 6. Here the CDR3 reads CASSLGQGNSGNTIYF. The CDR3 region has the DNA TGTGCCAGCAGCCTCGGACAGGGTAACTCTGGAAACACCATATATTTT. Full variable domain (missing parts from reference TRBV7-9 and TRBJ1-3): DTGVSQNPRHKITKRGQNVTFRCDPISEHNRLYWYRQTLGQGPEFLTYFQNEAQLEKSRLLSDRFSAERPKGSFSTLEIQRTEQGDSAMYLCASSLGQGNSGNTIYFGEGSWLTVV.

CDR3 residues: CAWRSGQGLGNTIYF. The CDR3 DNA reads as TGTGCCTGGAGGTCGGGACAGGGACTTGGAAACACCATATATTTT. The chain joins TRBV30 to TRBJ1-3, with TRBD1 identical over 9 bases. Per germline, CDR1 GTSNPN and CDR2 SVGIG (reference sequence). The CDR3 length is 15 residues. Trimming at V came to 3 bases and at J to 3 bases, leaving 6 bases not matched to a gene.

The V call is TRBV4-3, the J call TRBJ2-3; no definite D call. In germline, CDR1 is LGHNA, CDR2 YSLEER. The CDR3 covers 14 residues. Trimming left V 2 bases short and J 1 base short, with 7 bases between. For the CDR3, the DNA is TGCGCCAGCAGCCAATCTTATCGCACAGATACGCAGTATTTT. Amino acids: CASSQSYRTDTQYF.

This chain connects TRBV11-2 to TRBJ1-2; D may be TRBD1 (6 bases). In germline, CDR1 is SGHAT, CDR2 FQNNGV. This CDR3 is built from 14 residues. Trimming stripped 3 bases from V and 4 bases from J, with 12 bases between. CDR3 protein: CASSFRGEGYGYTF. The CDR3 nucleotides are TGTGCCAGCAGCTTTAGGGGGGAGGGCTATGGCTACACCTTC.

This clone was seen a few times. The genes are TRBV6-5 and TRBJ2-2; 9 bases align to TRBD1. The length of the CDR3 is 15 residues. Looked up from germline, CDR1 is MNHEY and CDR2 is SVGAGI. Trimming cost V 7 bases and J 7 bases; bases outside gene matches: 10. CDR3: CASTNRGQELGELFF. CDR3 DNA sequence: TGTGCCAGCACCAACAGGGGGCAGGAGCTCGGGGAGCTGTTTTTT.

This chain uses TRBV28 with TRBJ2-7; 9 bases agree with TRBD2. CDR1 MDHEN and CDR2 SYDVKM come from the germline V gene. This CDR3 comprises 15 residues. V lost 6 bases, J lost 4 bases, and 10 bases stayed unmatched. The CDR3 nucleotides read TGTGCCAGCAGCCGGGGGCTAGCGGGGTCATACGAGCAGTACTTC. Its protein is CASSRGLAGSYEQYF.

V and J are TRBV19 and TRBJ2-3, with 9 bases aligning to TRBD2. Germline lookup yields CDR1 LNHDA and CDR2 SQIVND (reference sequence). This CDR3 contains 15 residues. Trimming cost V 6 bases and J 6 bases; bases outside gene matches: 10. The CDR3 nucleotides are TGTGCCAGTAGGGCGAGCGGGGGGCCATGGGATACGCAGTATTTT. Translation gives CASRASGGPWDTQYF.

The J gene is TRBJ2-1, the V gene TRBV7-2; TRBD2 matches at 11 bases. Germline CDR1 reads SGHTA; CDR2 reads FQGNSA. After removal of 3 bases from V and 7 bases from J, the junction contained 5 bases not matched to a gene. The CDR3 is made up of 15 amino acids. CDR3 bases: TGTGCCAGCAGCTTGATAGCGGGAGGGATGAATGAGCAGTTCTTC. Protein sequence: CASSLIAGGMNEQFF.

The chain is built from TRBV16 and TRBJ2-7; D perhaps matches TRBD2 (5 bases). CDR1 is KGHSY, CDR2 FQNENV, per germline. V shed 2 bases and J shed 2 bases, with 16 bases lying between them. This CDR3 is 16 amino acids long. DNA for the CDR3: TGTGCCAGCAGCCAACGCATAACGGGGTATACCTACGAGCAGTACTTC. Its protein product is CASSQRITGYTYEQYF.